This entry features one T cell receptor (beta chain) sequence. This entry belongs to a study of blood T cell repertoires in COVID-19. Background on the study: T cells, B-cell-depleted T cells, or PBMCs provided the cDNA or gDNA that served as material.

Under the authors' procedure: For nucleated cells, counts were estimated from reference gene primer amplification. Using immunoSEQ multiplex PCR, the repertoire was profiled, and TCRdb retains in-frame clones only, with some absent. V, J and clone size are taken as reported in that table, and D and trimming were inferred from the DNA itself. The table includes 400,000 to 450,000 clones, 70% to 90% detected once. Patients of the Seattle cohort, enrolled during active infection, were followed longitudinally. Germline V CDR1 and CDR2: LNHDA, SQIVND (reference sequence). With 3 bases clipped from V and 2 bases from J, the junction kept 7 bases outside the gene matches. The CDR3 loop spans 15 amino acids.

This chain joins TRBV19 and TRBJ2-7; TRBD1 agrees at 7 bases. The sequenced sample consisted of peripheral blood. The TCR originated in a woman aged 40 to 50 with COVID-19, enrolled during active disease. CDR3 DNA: TGTGCCAGTAGTATCGGCGGCCAGGGGGCCTACGAGCAGTACTTC. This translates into CASSIGGQGAYEQYF. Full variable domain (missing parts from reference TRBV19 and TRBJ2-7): DGGITQSPKYLFRKEGQNVTLSCEQNLNHDAMYWYRQDPGQGLRLIYYSQIVNDFQKGDIAEGYSVSREKKESFPLTVTSAQKNPTAFYLCASSIGGQGAYEQYFGPGTRLTVT.